This passage covers 15 T cell receptor beta chains from one sample sequenced in a study of blood T cell repertoires in COVID-19. TCRdb's copy holds only in-frame clones and misses some; the assay was immunoSEQ multiplex PCR. The sample holds 250,000 to 300,000 clones; 65% to 90% are singletons and the top ten take 5.1%. Sample: peripheral blood. Receptors were obtained from a man between 50 and 59 years old with active or convalescent COVID-19.

The chain links TRBV6-5 to TRBJ1-1, with D unresolved. This CDR3 is built from 11 residues. Germline V lookup: CDR1 MNHEY, CDR2 SVGAGI. Trimming removed 1 base from V and 10 bases from J, with 7 bases in between. In nucleotides, the CDR3 is TGTGCCAGCAGTTACTACGGGGTAGCTTTCTTT. Translated: CASSYYGVAFF.

Notes on this clone: An end of the junction does not agree with germline; a read error may underlie this. The chain couples TRBV7-7 to TRBJ2-5, with TRBD1 matching 8 bases. Germline V gives CDR1 SSHAT, CDR2 FNYEAQ (reference sequence). The CDR3 is 15 residues long. Here the CDR3 reads CASSSTGVDQETQYF. Written as DNA, the CDR3 is TGTGCTAGCAGCTCGACAGGGGTGGACCAAGAGACCCAGTACTTC.

Only one count was recorded for this clone. The chain links TRBV18 to TRBJ1-5; the match to TRBD1 covers 9 bases. Germline V CDR1 and CDR2: KGHSH, LQKENI. J gave up 3 bases and V 2 bases, and 5 bases lay outside the gene matches. This CDR3 region has 16 residues. As DNA, the CDR3 is TGTGCCAGCTCACCAGCCGGGACAGGGAACAATCAGCCCCAGCATTTT. Translated: CASSPAGTGNNQPQHF.

The chain links TRBV10-3 to TRBJ2-1; 10 bases align to TRBD2. The V gene end was trimmed by 2 bases and the J gene end by 10 bases; junction bases not matched to a gene: 8. This CDR3 region has 15 residues. Germline V gives CDR1 ENHRY, CDR2 SYGVKD. This chain's CDR3 is CAISEPSGSQGEQFF. The CDR3 DNA reads as TGTGCCATCAGTGAGCCTAGCGGGAGTCAGGGAGAGCAGTTCTTC.

The count of this clone is one. The J gene is TRBJ2-5, the V gene TRBV2; 7 positions match TRBD1. The CDR3 has 15 amino acids. Germline assignment: CDR1 SNHLY and CDR2 FYNNEI. The V segment lost 6 bases and the J segment 1 base; nucleotides outside the gene matches: 8. The CDR3 DNA reads as TGTGCCAGCAGAAGACAGGGAAACATCCAAGAGACCCAGTACTTC. It specifies CASRRQGNIQETQYF.

The chain recombines TRBV5-4 with TRBJ2-5; the D gene is possibly TRBD2 (5 bases). Germline loops: CDR1 SGHNT, CDR2 YYREEE (reference sequence). V dropped 2 bases and J dropped 3 bases, with 8 bases sitting between them. The CDR3 has 13 amino acids. The DNA for the CDR3 is TGTGCCAGCAGCTTAGTGGGAGAAGAGACCCAGTACTTC. It is translated as CASSLVGEETQYF. The variable domain in full, completed from reference TRBV5-4 and TRBJ2-5, reads ETGVTQSPTHLIKTRGQQVTLRCSSQSGHNTVSWYQQALGQGPQFIFQYYREEENGRGNFPPRFSGLQFPNYSSELNVNALELDDSALYLCASSLVGEETQYFGPGTRLLVL.

The chain carries TRBV4-1 and TRBJ1-2; D is possibly TRBD1 (5 bases). V was trimmed by 1 base and J by 2 bases, leaving 11 bases between them. Germline loops: CDR1 MGHRA, CDR2 YSYEKL. The CDR3 covers 15 residues. This CDR3 reads CASSQGQNTNYGYTF. The CDR3 DNA follows: TGCGCCAGCAGCCAAGGACAGAATACCAACTATGGCTACACCTTC.

The chain links TRBV11-2 to TRBJ1-1, with D possibly being TRBD1 (6 bases). The CDR3 length is 13 residues. The germline V gene has CDR1 SGHAT and CDR2 FQNNGV. V was cut by 5 bases and J by 3 bases, with 10 bases left in between. The chain's CDR3 is CASSLQGYTEAFF. In DNA, the CDR3 is TGTGCCAGCAGCCTACAGGGCTACACTGAAGCTTTCTTT.

The chain couples TRBV2 to TRBJ1-5, with 7 bases identical to TRBD1. Unmatched junction bases numbered 5, after V lost 6 bases and J lost 3 bases. The CDR3 loop spans 14 amino acids. Per germline, CDR1 SNHLY and CDR2 FYNNEI. CDR3 region: CASRPGQNNQPQHF. CDR3 sequence (DNA): TGTGCCAGCAGGCCGGGACAGAACAATCAGCCCCAGCATTTT.

This clone was seen only a few times. The genes are TRBV7-8 and TRBJ1-3; D is unresolved. V was clipped by 5 bases and J by 7 bases, with 21 bases between them. The CDR3 is 16 residues long. Germline V gene lookup returns CDR1 SGHVS and CDR2 FQNEAQ. DNA of the CDR3: TGTGCCAGCAGCCCTCTTCGGGTGCAGTATCGGAACACCATATATTTT. Translating gives CASSPLRVQYRNTIYF.

This sequence joins TRBV18 and TRBJ2-5; maybe TRBD2 (6 bases). The CDR3 runs 13 residues. V shed 3 bases and J shed 3 bases, with 8 bases lying between them. CDR1 and CDR2 from the germline V gene are KGHSH and LQKENI. CDR3 loop: CASSPGLKETQYF. The CDR3 nucleotides are TGTGCCAGCTCACCGGGACTGAAAGAGACCCAGTACTTC.

The chain recombines TRBV10-3 with TRBJ1-5; no clear D. The V gene lost 5 bases and the J gene lost 2 bases, with 10 bases spanning the gap. Germline V gene sequence: CDR1 ENHRY, CDR2 SYGVKD. The CDR3 spans 14 residues. The DNA of the CDR3 is TGTGCCATCAGTCCCGCCCGGGGCAATCAGCCCCAGCATTTT. It yields the protein CAISPARGNQPQHF.

This sequence joins TRBV4-1 and TRBJ2-1, with D perhaps matching TRBD2 (6 bases). V lost 5 bases, J lost 2 bases, and 13 bases lay in between. Looked up from germline, CDR1 is MGHRA and CDR2 is YSYEKL. The CDR3 is 15 residues long. This CDR3 reads CASSTRDSPYNEQFF. The CDR3 region has the DNA TGCGCCAGCAGCACCCGGGACTCCCCCTACAATGAGCAGTTCTTC.

CDR3 nucleotides: TGTGCCAGTAGTTCCCCGTGGGACAGCCTCAATCAGCCCCAGCATTTT. Translation gives CASSSPWDSLNQPQHF. The V gene is TRBV19, the J gene TRBJ1-5, with TRBD1 matching 7 bases. Germline V CDR1 and CDR2: LNHDA, SQIVND (reference sequence). V gave up 5 bases and J gave up 3 bases; unmatched junction bases: 10. The CDR3 contains 16 residues.

The chain is built from TRBV4-1 and TRBJ2-7; D unclear. Germline CDR1 MGHRA, CDR2 YSYEKL. This CDR3 has 15 residues. The germline V and J ends were trimmed by 2 bases and 4 bases, with 15 bases remaining between them. CDR3 sequence reads: CASSQRVSGIYEQYF. The CDR3 DNA reads as TGCGCCAGCAGCCAACGGGTTAGTGGTATATACGAGCAGTACTTC.